Given below is one TCR beta chain in context. The sample comes from a study of blood T cell repertoires in COVID-19. Looking at the study overall: The origin of the acute and convalescent COVID-19 samples was the United States, Italy and Spain.

Germline assignment: CDR1 LGHDT and CDR2 YNNKEL (reference sequence). V gave up 3 bases and J gave up 5 bases; unmatched junction bases: 3. The CDR3 sequence is 14 residues long. Authors' processing steps: The assay estimated nucleated cells by amplifying reference gene primers. Produced via immunoSEQ multiplex PCR; TCRdb's table is partial and in-frame only. The V and J calls and clone size are taken from that table; D and trimming were inferred from the DNA. The repertoire holds about 200,000 clones, more than 75% seen once, with 5% to 7% in the top ten. Participants were aged roughly 18 to 100 years from about two dozen US areas. Participant-given clinical history determined each cohort assignment.

This clonotype was obtained from a man in his forties with acute COVID-19. The sequencing sample was made of PBMCs or T cells enriched from blood (not recorded which). V usage is TRBV3-1 (or the pseudogene TRBV3-2) and J usage is TRBJ2-2; 7 bases align to TRBD1. DNA of the CDR3: TGTGCCAGCAGCCAGCTGGGACAGACCGGGGAGCTGTTTTTT. It yields the protein CASSQLGQTGELFF.